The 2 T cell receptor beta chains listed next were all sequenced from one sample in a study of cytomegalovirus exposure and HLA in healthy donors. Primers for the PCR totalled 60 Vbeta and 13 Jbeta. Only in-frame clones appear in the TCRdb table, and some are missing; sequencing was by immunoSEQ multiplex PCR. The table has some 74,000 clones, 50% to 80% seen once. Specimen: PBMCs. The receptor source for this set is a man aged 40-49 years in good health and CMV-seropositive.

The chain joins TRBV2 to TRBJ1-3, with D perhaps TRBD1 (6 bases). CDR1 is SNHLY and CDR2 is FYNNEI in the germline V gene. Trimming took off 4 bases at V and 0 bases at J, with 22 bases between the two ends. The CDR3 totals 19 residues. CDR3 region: CASSGTRNGQYYSGNTIYF. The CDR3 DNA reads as TGTGCCAGCAGTGGAACCCGGAATGGACAGTACTACTCTGGAAACACCATATATTTT.

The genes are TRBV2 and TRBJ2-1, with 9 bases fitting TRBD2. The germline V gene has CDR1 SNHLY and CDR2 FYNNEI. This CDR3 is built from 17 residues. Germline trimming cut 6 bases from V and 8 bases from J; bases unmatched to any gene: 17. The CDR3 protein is CASSSGAGLAGWDEQFF. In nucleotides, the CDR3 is TGTGCCAGCAGCTCGGGGGCGGGCCTAGCGGGGTGGGATGAGCAGTTCTTC.